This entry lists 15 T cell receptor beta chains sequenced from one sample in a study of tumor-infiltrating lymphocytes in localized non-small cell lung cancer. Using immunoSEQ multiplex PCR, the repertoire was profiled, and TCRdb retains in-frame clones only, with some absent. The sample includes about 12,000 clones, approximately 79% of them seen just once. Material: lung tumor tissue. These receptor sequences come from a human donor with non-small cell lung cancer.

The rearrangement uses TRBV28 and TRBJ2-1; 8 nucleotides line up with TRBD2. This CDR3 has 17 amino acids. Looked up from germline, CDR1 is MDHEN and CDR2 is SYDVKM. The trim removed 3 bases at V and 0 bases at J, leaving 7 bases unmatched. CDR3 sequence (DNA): TGTGCCAGCAGTTTGCTAGCGGGTAAGAGCTCCTACAATGAGCAGTTCTTC. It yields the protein CASSLLAGKSSYNEQFF. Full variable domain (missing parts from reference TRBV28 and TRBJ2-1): DVKVTQSSRYLVKRTGEKVFLECVQDMDHENMFWYRQDPGLGLRLIYFSYDVKMKEKGDIPEGYSVSREKKERFSLILESASTNQTSMYLCASSLLAGKSSYNEQFFGPGTRLTVL.

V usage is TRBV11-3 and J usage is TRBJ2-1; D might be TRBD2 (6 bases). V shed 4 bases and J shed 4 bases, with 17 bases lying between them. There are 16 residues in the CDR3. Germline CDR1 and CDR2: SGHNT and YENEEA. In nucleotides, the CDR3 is TGTGCCAGCAGCTCCCGCCTGGGTAGCGGATACAATGAGCAGTTCTTC. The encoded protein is CASSSRLGSGYNEQFF.

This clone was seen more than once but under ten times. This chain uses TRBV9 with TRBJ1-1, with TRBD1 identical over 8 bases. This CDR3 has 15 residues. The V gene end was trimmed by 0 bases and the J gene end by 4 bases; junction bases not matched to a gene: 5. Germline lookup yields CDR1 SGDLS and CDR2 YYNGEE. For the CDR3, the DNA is TGTGCCAGCAGCGTAGGTTCAGGGGGCATCACTGAAGCTTTCTTT. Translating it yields CASSVGSGGITEAFF.

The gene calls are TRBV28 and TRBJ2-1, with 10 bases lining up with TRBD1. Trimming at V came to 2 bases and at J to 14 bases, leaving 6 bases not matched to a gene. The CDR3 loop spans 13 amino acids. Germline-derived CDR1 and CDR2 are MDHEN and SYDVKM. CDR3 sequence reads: CASSLLTTGGEFF. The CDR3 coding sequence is TGTGCCAGCAGTTTACTTACGACAGGGGGCGAGTTCTTC.

CDR3: CASSLRRTGYGYTF. The CDR3, as DNA: TGTGCCAGCAGCCTCCGAAGGACGGGCTATGGCTACACCTTC. V and J are TRBV5-6 and TRBJ1-2, with unresolved D. The CDR3 is made up of 14 amino acids. The germline V and J ends were trimmed by 4 bases and 4 bases, with 14 bases remaining between them. Germline values: CDR1 SGHDT, CDR2 YYEEEE.

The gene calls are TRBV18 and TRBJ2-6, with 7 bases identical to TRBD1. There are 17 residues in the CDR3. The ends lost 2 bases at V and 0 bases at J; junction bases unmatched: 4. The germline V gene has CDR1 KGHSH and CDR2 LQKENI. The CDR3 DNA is TGTGCCAGCTCACCAGGACAGGCCGTCTCTGGGGCCAACGTCCTGACTTTC. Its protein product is CASSPGQAVSGANVLTF.

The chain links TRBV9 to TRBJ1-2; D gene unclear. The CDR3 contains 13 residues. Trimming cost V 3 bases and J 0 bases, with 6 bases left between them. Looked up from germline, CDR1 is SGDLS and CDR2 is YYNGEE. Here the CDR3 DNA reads TGTGCCAGCAGCGCCCAGCCTAACTATGGCTACACCTTC. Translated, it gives CASSAQPNYGYTF. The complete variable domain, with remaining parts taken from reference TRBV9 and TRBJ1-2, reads DSGVTQTPKHLITATGQRVTLRCSPRSGDLSVYWYQQSLDQGLQFLIQYYNGEERAKGNILERFSAQQFPDLHSELNLSSLELGDSALYFCASSAQPNYGYTFGSGTRLTVV.

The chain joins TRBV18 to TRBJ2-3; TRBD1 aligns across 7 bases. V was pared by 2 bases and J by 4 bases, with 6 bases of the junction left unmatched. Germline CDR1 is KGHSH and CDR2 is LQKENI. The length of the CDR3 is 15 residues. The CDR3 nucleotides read TGTGCCAGCTCACCAGGGACAGTAGTATCAGATACGCAGTATTTT. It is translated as CASSPGTVVSDTQYF.

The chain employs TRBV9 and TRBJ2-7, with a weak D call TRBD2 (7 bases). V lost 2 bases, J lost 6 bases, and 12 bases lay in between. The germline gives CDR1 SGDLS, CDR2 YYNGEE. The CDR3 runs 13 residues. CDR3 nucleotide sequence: TGTGCCAGCAGCGTGGGAGGGGGGGGCGAGCAGTACTTC. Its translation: CASSVGGGGEQYF.

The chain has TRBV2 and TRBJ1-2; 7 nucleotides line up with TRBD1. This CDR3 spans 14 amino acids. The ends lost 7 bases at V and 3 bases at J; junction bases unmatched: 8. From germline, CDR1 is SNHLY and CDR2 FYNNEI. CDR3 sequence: CASIRGQRDYGYTF. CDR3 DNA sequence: TGTGCCAGCATTAGGGGACAGAGAGACTATGGCTACACCTTC.

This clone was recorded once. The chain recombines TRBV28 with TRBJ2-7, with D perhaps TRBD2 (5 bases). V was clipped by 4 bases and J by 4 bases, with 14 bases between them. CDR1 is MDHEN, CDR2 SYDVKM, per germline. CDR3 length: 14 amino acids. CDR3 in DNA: TGTGCCAGCAGTTCCTTTGGCGGGTCGTACGAGCAGTACTTC. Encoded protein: CASSSFGGSYEQYF.

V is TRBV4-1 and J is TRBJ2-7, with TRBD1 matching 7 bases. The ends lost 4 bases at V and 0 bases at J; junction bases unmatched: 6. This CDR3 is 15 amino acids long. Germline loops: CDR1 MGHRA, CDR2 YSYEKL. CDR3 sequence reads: CASSLSGQTSYEQYF. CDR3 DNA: TGCGCCAGCAGCCTCTCGGGACAGACCTCCTACGAGCAGTACTTC.

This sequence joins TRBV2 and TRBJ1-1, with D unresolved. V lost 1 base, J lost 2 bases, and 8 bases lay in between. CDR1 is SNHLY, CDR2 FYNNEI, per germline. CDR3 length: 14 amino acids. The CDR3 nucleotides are TGTGCCAGCAGTGAAGACCGGGATAACACTGAAGCTTTCTTT. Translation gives CASSEDRDNTEAFF.

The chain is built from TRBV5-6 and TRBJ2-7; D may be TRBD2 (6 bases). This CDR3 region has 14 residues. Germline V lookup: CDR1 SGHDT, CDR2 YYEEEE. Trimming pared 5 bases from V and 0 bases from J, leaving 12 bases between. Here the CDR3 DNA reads TGTGCCAGCAGAAAGGGAGGCAGCTCCTACGAGCAGTACTTC. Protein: CASRKGGSSYEQYF.

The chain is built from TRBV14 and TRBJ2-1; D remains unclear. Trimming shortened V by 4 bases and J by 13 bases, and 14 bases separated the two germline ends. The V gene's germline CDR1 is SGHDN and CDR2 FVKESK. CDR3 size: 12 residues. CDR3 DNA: TGTGCCAGCAGCCTCGGACCTAACAAACAGTTCTTC. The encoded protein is CASSLGPNKQFF.